The TCR beta chain under discussion was sequenced for a study of cytotoxic CD8 clonotypes in ibrutinib-treated CLL. Germline assignment: CDR1 SGHRS and CDR2 YFSETQ. Trimming removed 4 bases from V and 6 bases from J, with 10 bases in between. The CDR3 has 13 amino acids. Using immunoSEQ multiplex PCR, the repertoire was profiled, and TCRdb retains in-frame clones only, with some absent. The sample consists of about 140,000 clones, approximately 90% of them appearing once. The chain joins TRBV5-1 to TRBJ2-2; the D is unclear. The specimen was PBMCs, collected after 12 months of ibrutinib treatment. The sequence came from a human donor with chronic lymphocytic leukemia. The CDR3 region has the DNA TGCGCCAGCAGCCCATCTGGGTCCGGGGAGCTGTTTTTT. Its translation: CASSPSGSGELFF.